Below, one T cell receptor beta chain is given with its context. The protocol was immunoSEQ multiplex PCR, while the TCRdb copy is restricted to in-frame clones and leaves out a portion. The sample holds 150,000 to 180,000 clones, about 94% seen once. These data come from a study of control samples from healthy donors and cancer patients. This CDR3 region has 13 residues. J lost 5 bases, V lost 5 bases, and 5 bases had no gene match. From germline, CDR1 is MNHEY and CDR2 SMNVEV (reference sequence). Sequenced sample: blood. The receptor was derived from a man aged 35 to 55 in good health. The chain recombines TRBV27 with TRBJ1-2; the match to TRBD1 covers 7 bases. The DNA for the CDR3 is TGTGCCAGCAGTAAGACAGGGCCGTATGGCTACACCTTC. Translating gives CASSKTGPYGYTF.